This TCR beta chain was retrieved from a study of blood T cell repertoires in COVID-19. Looking at the study overall: Material from acute and convalescent COVID-19 was sourced from the United States, Italy and Spain.

Authors' methods: Reference gene primer amplification in the assay estimated nucleated cell counts. Method: immunoSEQ multiplex PCR; TCRdb's copy keeps in-frame clones and lacks some. V and J calls and clone size come straight from that table; D and trimming were deduced from the DNA. In the table there are roughly 81,000 clones, roughly 78% of which are singletons. Looked up from germline, CDR1 is PRHDT and CDR2 is FYEKMQ (reference sequence). The ends were cut back, 8 bases at V and 1 base at J, with 14 bases in the middle. CDR3 length: 15 amino acids. Sequenced input: peripheral blood. This receptor was identified in a man in his 60s with acute or convalescent COVID-19. The V gene is TRBV13, the J gene TRBJ2-2, with D perhaps matching TRBD2 (6 bases). DNA of the CDR3: TGTGCCAGCTCCCGGGAGATTGGGAACACCGGGGAGCTGTTTTTT. This gives the protein CASSREIGNTGELFF.